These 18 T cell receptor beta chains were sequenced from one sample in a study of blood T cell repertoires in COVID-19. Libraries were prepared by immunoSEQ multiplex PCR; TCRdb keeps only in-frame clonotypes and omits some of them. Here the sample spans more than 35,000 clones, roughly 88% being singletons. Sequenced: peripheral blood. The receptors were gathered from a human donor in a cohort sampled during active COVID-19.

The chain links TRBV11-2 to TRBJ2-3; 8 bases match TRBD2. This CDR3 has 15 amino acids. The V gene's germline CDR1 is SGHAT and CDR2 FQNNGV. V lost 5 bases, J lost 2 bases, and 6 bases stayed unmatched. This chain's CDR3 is CASSKLAVSTDTQYF. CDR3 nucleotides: TGTGCCAGCAGCAAACTAGCGGTCTCCACAGATACGCAGTATTTT.

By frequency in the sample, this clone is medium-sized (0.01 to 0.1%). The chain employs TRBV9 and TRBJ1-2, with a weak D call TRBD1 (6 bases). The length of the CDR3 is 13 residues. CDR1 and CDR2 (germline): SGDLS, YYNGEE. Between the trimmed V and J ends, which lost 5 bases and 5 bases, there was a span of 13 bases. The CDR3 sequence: CASSAGAGYGYTF. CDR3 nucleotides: TGTGCCAGCAGTGCGGGGGCAGGATATGGCTACACCTTC.

Here the CDR3 DNA reads TGTGCCTGGAGACCCCTCTGGCGGGGGGAAGAGACCCAGTACTTC. This translates into CAWRPLWRGEETQYF. V usage is TRBV30 and J usage is TRBJ2-5, with 8 bases lining up with TRBD2. Germline loops: CDR1 GTSNPN, CDR2 SVGIG (reference sequence). The CDR3 consists of 15 residues. Germline trimming cut 3 bases from V and 3 bases from J; bases unmatched to any gene: 9.

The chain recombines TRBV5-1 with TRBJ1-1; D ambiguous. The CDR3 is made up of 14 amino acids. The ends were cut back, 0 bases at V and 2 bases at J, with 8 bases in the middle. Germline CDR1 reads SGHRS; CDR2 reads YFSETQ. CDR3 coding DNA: TGCGCCAGCAGCTTGGCCCGCGGAAACACTGAAGCTTTCTTT. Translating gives CASSLARGNTEAFF.

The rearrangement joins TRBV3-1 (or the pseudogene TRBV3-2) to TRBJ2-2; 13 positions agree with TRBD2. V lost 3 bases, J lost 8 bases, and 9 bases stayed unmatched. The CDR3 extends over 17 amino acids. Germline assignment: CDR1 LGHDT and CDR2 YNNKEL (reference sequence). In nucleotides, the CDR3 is TGTGCCAGCAGCCAGACTAGCGGGAGGCTTGTCAGGGGGGAGCTGTTTTTT. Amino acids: CASSQTSGRLVRGELFF.

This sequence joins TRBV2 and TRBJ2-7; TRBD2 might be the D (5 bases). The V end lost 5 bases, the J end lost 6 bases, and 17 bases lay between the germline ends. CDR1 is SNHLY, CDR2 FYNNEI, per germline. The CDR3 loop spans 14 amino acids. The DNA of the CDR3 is TGTGCCAGCAGTTTCCTAAAGGACTTCTCCGAGCAGTACTTC. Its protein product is CASSFLKDFSEQYF.

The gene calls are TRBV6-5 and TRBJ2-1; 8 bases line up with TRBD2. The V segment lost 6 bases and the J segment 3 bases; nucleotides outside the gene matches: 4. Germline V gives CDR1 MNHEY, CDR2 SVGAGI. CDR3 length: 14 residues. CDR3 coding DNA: TGTGCCAGCAGCCGAGCGGGGGACTACAATGAGCAGTTCTTC. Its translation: CASSRAGDYNEQFF.

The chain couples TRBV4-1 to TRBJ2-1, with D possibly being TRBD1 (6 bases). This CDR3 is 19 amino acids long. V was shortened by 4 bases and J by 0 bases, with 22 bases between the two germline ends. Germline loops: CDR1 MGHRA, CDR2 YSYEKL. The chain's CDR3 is CASSPSKTSRGTSYNEQFF. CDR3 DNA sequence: TGCGCCAGCAGCCCGAGTAAGACGAGCAGGGGAACCTCCTACAATGAGCAGTTCTTC.

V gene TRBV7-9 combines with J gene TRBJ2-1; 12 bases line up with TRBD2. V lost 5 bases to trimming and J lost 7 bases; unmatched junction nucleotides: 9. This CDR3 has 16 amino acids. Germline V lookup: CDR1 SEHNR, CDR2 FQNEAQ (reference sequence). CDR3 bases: TGTGCCAGCAGCCACCCTAGCGGGGGGGGATGGAATGAGCAGTTCTTC. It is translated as CASSHPSGGGWNEQFF.

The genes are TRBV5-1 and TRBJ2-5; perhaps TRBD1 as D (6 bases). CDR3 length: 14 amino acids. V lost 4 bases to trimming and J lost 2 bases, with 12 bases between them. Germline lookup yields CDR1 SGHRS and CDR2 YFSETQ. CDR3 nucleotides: TGCGCCAGCAGCGGCGGACAGATTCAAGAGACCCAGTACTTC. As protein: CASSGGQIQETQYF.

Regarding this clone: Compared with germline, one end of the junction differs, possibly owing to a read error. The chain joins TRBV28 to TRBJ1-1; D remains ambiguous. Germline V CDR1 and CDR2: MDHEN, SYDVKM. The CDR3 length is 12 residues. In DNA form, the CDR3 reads TGTGCCAGCAGTTTAAGAACGGACTACTTGACATTT. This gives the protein CASSLRTDYLTF.

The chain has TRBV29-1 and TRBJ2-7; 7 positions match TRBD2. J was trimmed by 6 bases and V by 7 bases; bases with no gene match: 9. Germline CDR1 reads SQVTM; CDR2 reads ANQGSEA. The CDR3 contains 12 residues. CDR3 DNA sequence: TGCAGCGCCTCCCCCGGGGGGAGCGAGCAGTACTTC. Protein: CSASPGGSEQYF.

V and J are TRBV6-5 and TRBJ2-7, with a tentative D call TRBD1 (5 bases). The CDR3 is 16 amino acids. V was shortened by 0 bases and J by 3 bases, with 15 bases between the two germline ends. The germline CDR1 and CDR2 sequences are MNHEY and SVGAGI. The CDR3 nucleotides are TGTGCCAGCAGTTACTCATCGGTAGGGGTCGGCTACGAGCAGTACTTC. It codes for CASSYSSVGVGYEQYF.

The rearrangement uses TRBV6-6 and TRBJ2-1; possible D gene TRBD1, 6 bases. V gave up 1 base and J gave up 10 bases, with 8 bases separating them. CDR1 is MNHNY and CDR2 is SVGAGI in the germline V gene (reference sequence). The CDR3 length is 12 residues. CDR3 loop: CASSYLGAEQFF. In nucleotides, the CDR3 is TGTGCCAGCAGTTACTTGGGGGCCGAGCAGTTCTTC.

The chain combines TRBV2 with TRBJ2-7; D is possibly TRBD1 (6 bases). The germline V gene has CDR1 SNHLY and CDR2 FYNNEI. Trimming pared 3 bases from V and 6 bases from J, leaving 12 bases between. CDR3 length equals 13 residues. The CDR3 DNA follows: TGTGCCAGCAGTGAGGTCACAGGGACCGAGCAGTACTTC. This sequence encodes CASSEVTGTEQYF.

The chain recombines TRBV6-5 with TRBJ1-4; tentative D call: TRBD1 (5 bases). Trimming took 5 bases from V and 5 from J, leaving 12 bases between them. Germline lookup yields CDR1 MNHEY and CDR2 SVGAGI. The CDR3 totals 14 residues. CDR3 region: CASSPRTQNEKLFF. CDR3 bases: TGTGCCAGCAGTCCGAGGACACAAAATGAAAAACTGTTTTTT.

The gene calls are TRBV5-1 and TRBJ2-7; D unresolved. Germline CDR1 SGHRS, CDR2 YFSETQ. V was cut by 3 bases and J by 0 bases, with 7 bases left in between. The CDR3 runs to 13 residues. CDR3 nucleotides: TGCGCCAGCAGCTCTTACAGCTCCTACGAGCAGTACTTC. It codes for CASSSYSSYEQYF.

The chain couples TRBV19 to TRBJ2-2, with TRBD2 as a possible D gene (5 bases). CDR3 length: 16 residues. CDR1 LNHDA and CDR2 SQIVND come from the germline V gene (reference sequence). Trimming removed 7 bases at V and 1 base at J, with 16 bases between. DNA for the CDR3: TGTGCCAGTACCCCTAGAGGGTCCCTGAACACCGGGGAGCTGTTTTTT. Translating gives CASTPRGSLNTGELFF.